The 25 T cell receptor beta chains below were found in one sample sequenced in a study of blood T cell repertoires in COVID-19. The repertoire was sequenced with immunoSEQ multiplex PCR; TCRdb's copy has only in-frame clones and lacks some. The table lists 120,000 to 150,000 clones, around four fifths of them singletons. The sample comprised peripheral blood. Source of these receptors: a woman aged 40 to 55 with active or convalescent COVID-19.

The CDR3 protein is CASSLGGTLDGYTF. DNA for the CDR3: TGTGCCAGCAGCTTAGGAGGGACTCTCGATGGCTACACCTTC. The chain couples TRBV7-6 to TRBJ1-2; TRBD1 is a possible D gene (5 bases). The CDR3 is 14 residues long. Per germline, CDR1 SGHVS and CDR2 FNYEAQ. V gave up 1 base and J gave up 6 bases, with 12 bases separating them.

The chain combines TRBV29-1 with TRBJ2-7; the D gene is possibly TRBD2 (6 bases). Trimming left V 4 bases short and J 0 bases short, with 10 bases between. Germline V lookup: CDR1 SQVTM, CDR2 ANQGSEA. There are 13 residues in the CDR3. In nucleotides, the CDR3 is TGCAGCGTTGGGTGGCGGGACTCCTACGAGCAGTACTTC. Protein product: CSVGWRDSYEQYF.

The V gene is TRBV6-1, the J gene TRBJ1-2; 10 bases are shared with TRBD1. V was pared by 4 bases and J by 7 bases, with 15 bases of the junction left unmatched. The CDR3 has 17 amino acids. Germline-derived CDR1 and CDR2 are MNHNS and SASEGT. In DNA, the CDR3 is TGTGCCAGCAGTGGACCTTTGGGACAGGGGTTCGAGAGTGGCTACACCTTC. Its protein is CASSGPLGQGFESGYTF.

V is TRBV28 and J is TRBJ1-2, with D uncertain. V was trimmed by 11 bases and J by 0 bases, leaving 16 bases between them. Germline V gene data show CDR1 as MDHEN and CDR2 as SYDVKM. This CDR3 is built from 14 residues. The CDR3 here is CASRRISPNYGYTF. The CDR3 region has the DNA TGTGCCTCCAGGAGGATTTCTCCTAACTATGGCTACACCTTC.

The chain couples TRBV7-9 to TRBJ1-1; D uncertain. Per the germline V gene, CDR1 is SEHNR and CDR2 is FQNEAQ (reference sequence). This CDR3 is 13 amino acids long. The ends were cut back, 6 bases at V and 1 base at J, with 9 bases in the middle. Written as DNA, the CDR3 is TGTGCCAGCAGTACGTACGGGAACACTGAAGCTTTCTTT. Its translation is CASSTYGNTEAFF. Filled out from reference TRBV7-9 and TRBJ1-1, the complete variable domain reads DTGVSQNPRHKITKRGQNVTFRCDPISEHNRLYWYRQTLGQGPEFLTYFQNEAQLEKSRLLSDRFSAERPKGSFSTLEIQRTEQGDSAMYLCASSTYGNTEAFFGQGTRLTVV.

The chain uses TRBV2 and TRBJ1-2, with D hard to call. This CDR3 has 13 amino acids. Trimming took 11 bases from V and 4 from J, leaving 17 bases between them. The germline CDR1 and CDR2 sequences are SNHLY and FYNNEI. CDR3 sequence (DNA): TGTGCCGCATTACCCGGGGAGGGCTATGGCTACACCTTC. It specifies CAALPGEGYGYTF.

The rearrangement links TRBV10-3 to TRBJ1-1, with TRBD1 identical over 7 bases. This CDR3 is built from 11 residues. Trimming took 4 bases from V and 11 from J; bases not matched to a gene: 4. Germline loops: CDR1 ENHRY, CDR2 SYGVKD. This chain's CDR3 is CAISGGGDAFF. CDR3 sequence (DNA): TGTGCCATCAGTGGAGGGGGCGACGCTTTCTTT.

The genes are TRBV11-2 and TRBJ1-3; maybe TRBD1 (6 bases). Deletions cut 3 bases from V and 0 bases from J, with 15 bases between. This CDR3 comprises 17 residues. Germline lookup yields CDR1 SGHAT and CDR2 FQNNGV. For the CDR3, the DNA is TGTGCCAGCAGCTTTGGACAGCTATCAAGCTCTGGAAACACCATATATTTT. The encoded protein is CASSFGQLSSSGNTIYF. Drawing the rest from reference TRBV11-2 and TRBJ1-3, the complete variable domain is EAGVAQSPRYKIIEKRQSVAFWCNPISGHATLYWYQQILGQGPKLLIQFQNNGVVDDSQLPKDRFSAERLKGVDSTLKIQPAKLEDSAVYLCASSFGQLSSSGNTIYFGEGSWLTVV.

The V gene is TRBV28, the J gene TRBJ1-1; D call uncertain. With 3 bases removed from V and 0 bases from J, the gap between germline ends came to 8 bases. CDR1 MDHEN and CDR2 SYDVKM come from the germline V gene. This CDR3 is built from 14 residues. The CDR3 region has the DNA TGTGCCAGCAGTTTGGGGAGGGTGAACACTGAAGCTTTCTTT. Its translation is CASSLGRVNTEAFF.

The chain links TRBV28 to TRBJ1-4; no firm D call. CDR1 and CDR2 from the germline V gene are MDHEN and SYDVKM. The ends were cut back, 6 bases at V and 8 bases at J, with 10 bases in the middle. CDR3 length: 12 amino acids. CDR3 residues: CASSPGREKLFF. In DNA, the CDR3 is TGTGCCAGCAGCCCCGGTCGGGAAAAACTGTTTTTT.

The V and J genes are TRBV10-2 and TRBJ2-7; no firm D call. The germline CDR1 and CDR2 sequences are WSHSY and SAAADI. The CDR3 runs to 11 residues. V was cut by 6 bases and J by 0 bases, with 3 bases left in between. The CDR3 loop reads CASSHSYEQYF. The CDR3 coding sequence is TGCGCCAGCAGCCACTCCTACGAGCAGTACTTC.

The chain has TRBV11-3 and TRBJ2-1; the match to TRBD1 covers 11 bases. This CDR3 spans 15 amino acids. Germline lookup yields CDR1 SGHNT and CDR2 YENEEA. Trimming took 4 bases from V and 6 from J; bases not matched to a gene: 5. CDR3 DNA sequence: TGTGCCAGCAGCTCTAAGGGGACAGGGGGCAATGAGCAGTTCTTC. Translating gives CASSSKGTGGNEQFF.

This clone has just one count. This chain links TRBV5-1 with TRBJ2-1; TRBD2 is a possible D gene (5 bases). The CDR3 consists of 15 residues. The V gene lost 2 bases and the J gene lost 8 bases, with 17 bases spanning the gap. The germline gives CDR1 SGHRS, CDR2 YFSETQ. The CDR3 DNA reads TGCGCCAGCAGCTTATCCGTGTTAGAGGGAGATGAGCAGTTCTTC. It encodes CASSLSVLEGDEQFF.

This chain links TRBV28 with TRBJ2-2, with D perhaps TRBD1 (6 bases). The CDR3 has 17 residues. Trimming pared 4 bases from V and 6 bases from J, leaving 21 bases between. Germline V gene sequence: CDR1 MDHEN, CDR2 SYDVKM. The CDR3 sequence: CASSSPGSSRGAGELFF. The CDR3 nucleotides read TGTGCCAGCAGTTCCCCGGGTAGTAGCAGGGGTGCCGGGGAGCTGTTTTTT.

The chain recombines TRBV6-5 with TRBJ1-4, with TRBD1 as a possible D gene (5 bases). The CDR3 spans 14 residues. The germline V gene has CDR1 MNHEY and CDR2 SVGAGI. V was cut by 5 bases and J by 8 bases, with 15 bases left in between. Written as DNA, the CDR3 is TGTGCCAGCAGTAAACAGGTCCTCGGGGAAAAACTGTTTTTT. This gives the protein CASSKQVLGEKLFF.

The rearrangement joins TRBV7-8 to TRBJ1-1; D not certain. The CDR3 covers 13 residues. V was pared by 8 bases and J by 0 bases, with 10 bases between. Germline CDR1 and CDR2: SGHVS and FQNEAQ. The CDR3 DNA reads TGTGCCAGCGCCCAACAAGTGAACACTGAAGCTTTCTTT. This encodes CASAQQVNTEAFF.

V gene TRBV28 combines with J gene TRBJ1-4, with D maybe TRBD1 (6 bases). In germline, CDR1 is MDHEN, CDR2 SYDVKM. V lost 8 bases, J lost 5 bases, and 24 bases lay in between. The length of the CDR3 is 17 residues. The CDR3, as DNA: TGTGCCAGCGGCCATCTGGCGGCGACAGGCGCCAATGAAAAACTGTTTTTT. Its protein is CASGHLAATGANEKLFF.

The chain uses TRBV6-5 and TRBJ2-7, with a tentative D call TRBD2 (5 bases). The V and J ends lost 3 bases and 4 bases respectively, with 10 bases between them. The CDR3 length is 13 residues. CDR1 and CDR2 (germline): MNHEY, SVGAGI. CDR3 region: CASSYTGRYEQYF. The CDR3 DNA follows: TGTGCCAGCAGTTATACGGGAAGGTACGAGCAGTACTTC.

This clone was observed a few times. The chain employs TRBV29-1 and TRBJ1-1; the D is unclear. The CDR3 has 13 residues. Germline CDR1 and CDR2: SQVTM and ANQGSEA. Trimming left V 7 bases short and J 0 bases short, with 12 bases between. CDR3 protein: CSACPTLNTEAFF. CDR3 DNA sequence: TGCAGCGCCTGCCCCACATTGAACACTGAAGCTTTCTTT.

J is TRBJ1-4 and V is TRBV10-2; D is unresolved. Per the germline V gene, CDR1 is WSHSY and CDR2 is SAAADI. The CDR3 extends over 13 amino acids. V shed 10 bases and J shed 1 base, with 10 bases lying between them. In DNA form, the CDR3 reads TGCGCCACCAAAAGACAAACTAATGAAAAACTGTTTTTT. It codes for CATKRQTNEKLFF.

The chain recombines TRBV5-5 with TRBJ2-7; D possibly corresponds to TRBD2 (6 bases). The CDR3 is 16 residues long. Germline V gives CDR1 SGHKS, CDR2 YYEKEE (reference sequence). The V end was cut by 0 bases, the J end by 2 bases, with 15 bases between. DNA of the CDR3: TGTGCCAGCAGCTTGGTGGGGGGTCCAGCTACCTACGAGCAGTACTTC. This codes for CASSLVGGPATYEQYF. The whole variable domain, remainder taken from reference TRBV5-5 and TRBJ2-7, is DAGVTQSPTHLIKTRGQQVTLRCSPISGHKSVSWYQQVLGQGPQFIFQYYEKEERGRGNFPDRFSARQFPNYSSELNVNALLLGDSALYLCASSLVGGPATYEQYFGPGTRLTVT.

The V call is TRBV9, the J call TRBJ2-1, with a tentative D call TRBD2 (7 bases). The ends were cut back, 4 bases at V and 3 bases at J, with 17 bases in the middle. The germline V gene has CDR1 SGDLS and CDR2 YYNGEE. The CDR3 length is 16 residues. The chain's CDR3 is CASSLLARGGYNEQFF. The CDR3 DNA reads TGTGCCAGCAGCCTCTTAGCGAGGGGGGGCTACAATGAGCAGTTCTTC. The entire variable domain, with the rest obtained from reference TRBV9 and TRBJ2-1, is as follows: DSGVTQTPKHLITATGQRVTLRCSPRSGDLSVYWYQQSLDQGLQFLIQYYNGEERAKGNILERFSAQQFPDLHSELNLSSLELGDSALYFCASSLLARGGYNEQFFGPGTRLTVL.

CDR3 amino acids: CASSVATGTEHYGYTF. The CDR3 nucleotides are TGTGCCAGCAGCGTAGCTACGGGGACTGAACACTATGGCTACACCTTC. This rearrangement joins TRBV9 to TRBJ1-2, with D tentatively TRBD1 (5 bases). Trimming took 0 bases from V and 3 from J, leaving 15 bases between them. Germline-derived CDR1 and CDR2 are SGDLS and YYNGEE. The CDR3 loop spans 16 amino acids.

This clone was seen only once. This chain uses TRBV10-2 with TRBJ2-7; 11 bases agree with TRBD1. This CDR3 has 14 residues. CDR1 and CDR2 from the germline V gene are WSHSY and SAAADI. Trimming removed 5 bases from V and 2 bases from J; junction bases left unmatched: 2. The CDR3 is CASSTGQGAYEQYF. CDR3 DNA: TGCGCCAGCAGTACGGGACAGGGGGCCTACGAGCAGTACTTC.

The chain uses TRBV9 and TRBJ1-1; the D gene is possibly TRBD1 (5 bases). V gave up 0 bases and J gave up 4 bases, with 10 bases separating them. Germline V lookup: CDR1 SGDLS, CDR2 YYNGEE. The CDR3 extends over 14 amino acids. This CDR3 reads CASSVEGSRTEAFF. As DNA, the CDR3 is TGTGCCAGCAGCGTAGAGGGGTCCCGCACTGAAGCTTTCTTT.